The clone carrying this T cell receptor (beta chain) was recorded only once. TCRdb's table, derived via immunoSEQ multiplex PCR, lists solely in-frame clones and lacks some. The sample shows approximately 260,000 clones, just under 85% of them seen only once. The data stem from a study of blood T cell repertoires in COVID-19. The TCR was taken from a woman older than 75 with acute or convalescent COVID-19. Sequenced material: peripheral blood.

The CDR3 spells CASSQGTGGWEKLFF. DNA for the CDR3: TGCGCCAGCAGCCAAGGAACAGGGGGGTGGGAAAAACTGTTTTTT. V and J are TRBV4-1 and TRBJ1-4, with 8 bases that match TRBD1. V trimming: 1 base; J trimming: 8 bases; junction bases outside the gene matches: 6. Germline assignment: CDR1 MGHRA and CDR2 YSYEKL. This CDR3 is built from 15 residues.